This T cell receptor (beta chain) was profiled in a study of cytomegalovirus exposure and HLA in healthy donors. General observations from the study: The listing of 150 or so TCR beta chains classed them as cytomegalovirus-associated.

The protocol was immunoSEQ multiplex PCR, while the TCRdb copy is restricted to in-frame clones and leaves out a portion. The top ten clones hold about 1.2% of a sample with roughly 330,000 clones, around 90% of them seen once. Comment on this clone: No antigen is known for it.

Trimming left V 1 base short and J 5 bases short, with 12 bases between. Looked up from germline, CDR1 is SGHRS and CDR2 is YFSETQ. The CDR3 runs to 14 residues. The donors were part of the validation cohort of 100 to 150 subjects. That cohort was separate from the first cohort, which comprised under 700 subjects. The sequencing input was PBMCs. This clonotype was obtained from a woman aged 30 to 39 in good health and CMV-seropositive. This chain uses TRBV5-1 with TRBJ1-1; TRBD1 is a possible D gene (6 bases). CDR3 residues: CASSLTGFWTEAFF. The CDR3 DNA reads as TGCGCCAGCAGCTTGACAGGGTTTTGGACTGAAGCTTTCTTT.